The clone carrying this T cell receptor beta chain was detected ten times or more. Its antigen is as yet unknown. This sample is part of a study of spatial heterogeneity in lung cancer. As for the study in general: Consistently, beta-chain sequences turned up in larger numbers than alpha-chain sequences did.

Sample time point: sample taken at primary tumor resection. Study outcomes and limitations: Ubiquitous nonsynonymous mutations were tracked by counts of ubiquitous expanded TCRs, and regional ones by counts of regional expanded TCRs. One measure, the expanded intratumoral alpha and beta TCR count, tracked tumor mutation counts.

Unique molecular identifiers, one per molecule, were present on every TCR cDNA molecule. TCRdb called the 5' RACE reads again in MiXCR, with one record for every CDR3 protein. In the table there are approximately 20,000 distinct CDR3 sequences, approximately 2.8% of which are singletons. Trimming pared 5 bases from V and 7 bases from J, leaving 14 bases between. This CDR3 contains 14 residues. This TCR came from a male donor with early-stage non-small cell lung cancer. The sequencing here drew on lung tumor tissue, taken at surgery. The chain combines TRBV12-3 or TRBV12-4 with TRBJ2-2, with D maybe TRBD1 (5 bases). This CDR3 reads CASSEQASNGELFF. DNA of the CDR3: TGTGCCAGCAGTGAACAGGCCAGTAACGGGGAGCTGTTTTTT.